Each of the 23 T cell receptor beta chains below was sequenced from the same sample in a study of T cell changes during pregnancy in multiple sclerosis. Profiling relied on immunoSEQ multiplex PCR, and the TCRdb table lists in-frame clones only, not all of them. The data hold more than 35,000 clones, with 75% to 95% observed a single time. The specimen was CD4+ T cells from peripheral blood mononuclear cells, collected in the third trimester of pregnancy. The receptors derive from a female donor in good health, enrolled as a control in a pregnancy study.

The CDR3 DNA reads as TGTGCCACCGCTACGAGAGAAGAGACCCAGTACTTC. Its translation: CATATREETQYF. The chain is built from TRBV10-3 and TRBJ2-5; D is unresolved. This CDR3 contains 12 residues. Germline CDR1 reads ENHRY; CDR2 reads SYGVKD. Trimming took off 10 bases at V and 3 bases at J, with 12 bases between the two ends.

The genes are TRBV6-5 and TRBJ2-4; maybe TRBD2 (6 bases). Germline-derived CDR1 and CDR2 are MNHEY and SVGAGI. V lost 6 bases to trimming and J lost 10 bases, with 22 bases between them. The CDR3 covers 15 residues. In nucleotides, the CDR3 is TGTGCCAGCAGAAGTCGATCAGCGGGTATCCCGATTCAGTACTTC. Translated: CASRSRSAGIPIQYF.

The chain links TRBV28 to TRBJ2-1; D might be TRBD1 (6 bases). CDR1 MDHEN and CDR2 SYDVKM come from the germline V gene. The length of the CDR3 is 15 residues. Trimming removed 5 bases at V and 8 bases at J, with 19 bases between. The CDR3 sequence is CASSPGQLGSHEQFF. The CDR3 nucleotides read TGTGCCAGCAGTCCCGGACAGTTGGGGAGCCATGAGCAGTTCTTC.

This chain uses TRBV2 with TRBJ1-6; 7 bases are shared with TRBD1. The J segment lost 9 bases and the V segment lost 7 bases, leaving 12 bases of the junction unmatched. Germline V gene sequence: CDR1 SNHLY, CDR2 FYNNEI. This CDR3 contains 15 residues. The CDR3 bases are TGTGCCAGCATTGGTCCTAGACAGGGAGGTTCACCCCTCCACTTT. Protein: CASIGPRQGGSPLHF. The whole variable domain, filled in from reference TRBV2 and TRBJ1-6, reads EPEVTQTPSHQVTQMGQEVILRCVPISNHLYFYWYRQILGQKVEFLVSFYNNEISEKSEIFDDQFSVERPDGSNFTLKIRSTKLEDSAMYFCASIGPRQGGSPLHFGNGTRLTVT.

The V gene is TRBV7-3, the J gene TRBJ2-3; 14 nucleotides agree with TRBD2. The CDR3 has 16 residues. The V and J ends lost 5 bases and 3 bases, in that order; junction bases with no gene match: 4. In germline, CDR1 is SGHTA, CDR2 FQGTGA. CDR3 DNA sequence: TGTGCCAGCAGCCTTAGACTAGCGGGGGGGACAGATACGCAGTATTTT. Protein product: CASSLRLAGGTDTQYF.

The chain recombines TRBV7-9 with TRBJ2-1, with D tentatively TRBD1 (6 bases). Trimming removed 6 bases from V and 12 bases from J, with 15 bases in between. CDR1 and CDR2 from the germline V gene are SEHNR and FQNEAQ (reference sequence). This CDR3 region has 12 residues. This chain's CDR3 is CASRPPPRGQFF. CDR3 bases: TGTGCCAGCAGACCCCCGCCCAGGGGGCAGTTCTTC.

The J gene is TRBJ2-7, the V gene TRBV5-4; 9 bases are shared with TRBD2. The germline V gene has CDR1 SGHNT and CDR2 YYREEE (reference sequence). The CDR3 is 14 amino acids. V shed 2 bases and J 2 bases; nucleotides not matched to a gene: 2. The CDR3 sequence: CASSLSGGTYEQYF. The CDR3 DNA follows: TGTGCCAGCAGCTTAAGCGGGGGGACCTACGAGCAGTACTTC.

The chain couples TRBV9 to TRBJ2-1, with 12 bases matching TRBD2. Trimming removed 0 bases from V and 9 bases from J; junction bases left unmatched: 7. The CDR3 is made up of 16 amino acids. Germline assignment: CDR1 SGDLS and CDR2 YYNGEE. The CDR3 sequence is CASSVDPSGRGSEQFF. For the CDR3, the DNA is TGTGCCAGCAGCGTAGACCCTAGCGGGAGGGGAAGTGAGCAGTTCTTC.

The CDR3: CSVAGQGTIYF. The CDR3, as DNA: TGCAGCGTTGCCGGACAGGGGACCATATATTTT. The chain couples TRBV29-1 to TRBJ1-3; 9 nucleotides line up with TRBD1. CDR1 SQVTM and CDR2 ANQGSEA come from the germline V gene. The CDR3 totals 11 residues. The V gene end was trimmed by 4 bases and the J gene end by 10 bases; junction bases not matched to a gene: 2. Supplemented by reference TRBV29-1 and TRBJ1-3, the full variable domain reads SAVISQKPSRDICQRGTSLTIQCQVDSQVTMMFWYRQQPGQSLTLIATANQGSEATYESGFVIDKFPISRPNLTFSTLTVSNMSPEDSSIYLCSVAGQGTIYFGEGSWLTVV.

This rearrangement joins TRBV11-2 to TRBJ1-1; D not resolved. The CDR3 is made up of 19 amino acids. The germline gives CDR1 SGHAT, CDR2 FQNNGV. Trimming stripped 1 base from V and 1 base from J, with 22 bases between. CDR3 coding DNA: TGTGCCAGCAGCTTAGGTGGGTTCCAGACACCTCCGCGGAACACTGAAGCTTTCTTT. This codes for CASSLGGFQTPPRNTEAFF.

CDR3 coding DNA: TGTGCCAGCAGTCTTCCTGGACTAGCGGGAGGAGAGACCCAGTACTTC. This sequence encodes CASSLPGLAGGETQYF. This sequence joins TRBV28 and TRBJ2-5; TRBD2 matches 14 bases. Germline CDR1 and CDR2: MDHEN and SYDVKM. This CDR3 contains 16 residues. The J segment lost 4 bases and the V segment lost 5 bases, leaving 6 bases of the junction unmatched. The entire variable domain, with the rest obtained from reference TRBV28 and TRBJ2-5, is as follows: DVKVTQSSRYLVKRTGEKVFLECVQDMDHENMFWYRQDPGLGLRLIYFSYDVKMKEKGDIPEGYSVSREKKERFSLILESASTNQTSMYLCASSLPGLAGGETQYFGPGTRLLVL.

This clone was observed a single time. This sequence joins TRBV18 and TRBJ1-3; 9 bases align to TRBD1. The CDR3 loop spans 16 amino acids. V trimming: 6 bases; J trimming: 4 bases; junction bases outside the gene matches: 10. Germline-derived CDR1 and CDR2 are KGHSH and LQKENI. This CDR3 is CASSFRDRVEGNTIYF. The CDR3 DNA reads as TGTGCCAGCTCGTTCCGGGACAGGGTAGAAGGAAACACCATATATTTT.

The chain recombines TRBV18 with TRBJ2-2, with no clear D. V was cut by 6 bases and J by 6 bases, with 2 bases left in between. The germline gives CDR1 KGHSH, CDR2 LQKENI. This CDR3 contains 10 residues. CDR3 region: CASSAGELFF. In DNA, the CDR3 is TGTGCCAGCTCCGCCGGGGAGCTGTTTTTT.

The chain recombines TRBV19 with TRBJ1-2; 9 bases match TRBD1. Germline CDR1 reads LNHDA; CDR2 reads SQIVND (reference sequence). Germline trimming cut 0 bases from V and 10 bases from J; bases unmatched to any gene: 9. This CDR3 contains 15 residues. CDR3 loop: CASSIDRRGQGPYTF. The DNA for the CDR3 is TGTGCCAGTAGTATAGATCGTCGCGGACAGGGGCCCTACACCTTC.

This chain connects TRBV19 to TRBJ2-4, with 10 bases lining up with TRBD2. Germline V gene sequence: CDR1 LNHDA, CDR2 SQIVND (reference sequence). J lost 0 bases, V lost 5 bases, and 4 bases had no gene match. The CDR3 has 16 residues. CDR3 sequence reads: CASSFLAGVAKNIQYF. The DNA for the CDR3 is TGTGCCAGTAGTTTCCTAGCGGGAGTAGCCAAAAACATTCAGTACTTC.

The gene calls are TRBV10-3 and TRBJ1-5, with unresolved D. The V gene's germline CDR1 is ENHRY and CDR2 SYGVKD. V was trimmed by 3 bases and J by 0 bases, leaving 9 bases between them. There are 15 residues in the CDR3. Here the CDR3 reads CAISERGFSNQPQHF. In DNA, the CDR3 is TGTGCCATCAGTGAACGAGGGTTTAGCAATCAGCCCCAGCATTTT.

The chain couples TRBV6-5 to TRBJ1-4; 9 bases match TRBD1. J gave up 5 bases and V 0 bases, and 1 base lay outside the gene matches. The germline gives CDR1 MNHEY, CDR2 SVGAGI. The CDR3 runs 15 residues. CDR3 protein: CASSYSGTGNEKLFF. For the CDR3, the DNA is TGTGCCAGCAGTTACTCCGGGACAGGGAATGAAAAACTGTTTTTT.

This chain connects TRBV29-1 to TRBJ1-5; a possible D gene is TRBD1 (6 bases). Trimming pared 4 bases from V and 4 bases from J, leaving 8 bases between. This CDR3 is built from 12 residues. CDR1 is SQVTM, CDR2 ANQGSEA, per germline. The CDR3 region is CSVGGRNQPQHF. As DNA, the CDR3 is TGCAGCGTTGGGGGGCGGAATCAGCCCCAGCATTTT.

The V and J genes are TRBV7-9 and TRBJ2-5; a weak D match, TRBD1 (6 bases). The CDR3 contains 14 residues. Germline CDR1 is SEHNR and CDR2 is FQNEAQ (reference sequence). Trimming shortened V by 5 bases and J by 1 base, and 11 bases separated the two germline ends. CDR3 loop: CASSIQGVQETQYF. As DNA, the CDR3 is TGTGCCAGCAGCATACAGGGCGTCCAAGAGACCCAGTACTTC.

CDR3 loop: CASRSGTSSYEQYF. As DNA, the CDR3 is TGTGCCAGTAGATCCGGGACTAGCTCTTACGAGCAGTACTTC. The chain couples TRBV19 to TRBJ2-7; 9 bases map to TRBD2. With 6 bases clipped from V and 4 bases from J, the junction kept 7 bases outside the gene matches. The CDR3 has 14 amino acids. CDR1 and CDR2 from the germline V gene are LNHDA and SQIVND (reference sequence).

V is TRBV6-1 and J is TRBJ1-1, with D perhaps TRBD1 (5 bases). The CDR3 length is 13 residues. The germline gives CDR1 MNHNS, CDR2 SASEGT. The V and J ends lost 6 bases and 0 bases respectively, with 8 bases between them. CDR3 in DNA: TGTGCCAGCAGGAAGGGGCTGAACACTGAAGCTTTCTTT. This gives the protein CASRKGLNTEAFF.

This sequence joins TRBV5-1 and TRBJ2-7; a possible D gene is TRBD1 (6 bases). The germline V gene has CDR1 SGHRS and CDR2 YFSETQ. This CDR3 comprises 13 residues. The V end was cut by 2 bases, the J end by 2 bases, with 8 bases between. The CDR3 sequence is CASSLRTAYEQYF. The DNA of the CDR3 is TGCGCCAGCAGCTTAAGGACAGCCTACGAGCAGTACTTC.

This clone was detected only a few times. V is TRBV5-4 and J is TRBJ2-2, with 7 bases matching TRBD2. The CDR3 has 15 residues. Losses at the gene ends were 2 bases for V and 3 bases for J; bases not matched to a gene: 4. Germline V lookup: CDR1 SGHNT, CDR2 YYREEE (reference sequence). The CDR3, as DNA: TGTGCCAGCAGCTTAGGGCGGGGGTACACCGGGGAGCTGTTTTTT. This sequence encodes CASSLGRGYTGELFF.